This record concerns one T cell receptor (beta chain) sequence. Its target is unknown. The source of the sample is a study of cytomegalovirus exposure and HLA in healthy donors. Notes on the study in general: Subsequent analysis revealed that first-cohort TCR clusters tended to co-occur in the 130 or so validation repertoires.

The assay was immunoSEQ multiplex PCR, and TCRdb's table has in-frame clones only and misses some. This repertoire shows tens of thousands of clones, just over 90% found once; its top ten account for less than 6%. This CDR3 comprises 17 residues. The V gene's germline CDR1 is LNHNV and CDR2 YYDKDF (reference sequence). The trim removed 5 bases at V and 6 bases at J, leaving 12 bases unmatched. The source of this sequence is a woman aged 18 to 35 in good health and CMV-seronegative. Sample: PBMCs. The rearrangement links TRBV15 to TRBJ2-2; 10 bases align to TRBD1. The CDR3 is CATSGTGVVKGAGELFF. As DNA, the CDR3 is TGTGCCACCAGCGGGACAGGGGTCGTAAAAGGCGCCGGGGAGCTGTTTTTT.